This TCR beta chain was found in a study of CD8 T cells in ankylosing spondylitis. This clonotype has ten or more counts. As the method for making TCR beta libraries, quantitative 5'-RACE with molecular barcodes was used. TCRdb ran MiXCR on the 5' RACE reads and lists one entry per CDR3 protein. The data show 200,000 to 250,000 distinct CDR3 sequences, 8% to 9% seen once. V was pared by 5 bases and J by 1 base, with 11 bases between. Germline CDR1 and CDR2: LNHDA and SQIVND (reference sequence). The CDR3 totals 15 residues. V and J are TRBV19 and TRBJ2-2; D not certain. The source of this sequence is a female donor with ankylosing spondylitis or in good health (not recorded which). The source material was blood, either unsorted or a sorted T cell fraction (not recorded which). The CDR3 region has the DNA TGTGCCAGTAGTCCCTTTGTCCGGAACACCGGGGAGCTGTTTTTT. This sequence encodes CASSPFVRNTGELFF. The full variable domain, in which reference TRBV19 and TRBJ2-2 provide the parts outside the CDR3, is DGGITQSPKYLFRKEGQNVTLSCEQNLNHDAMYWYRQDPGQGLRLIYYSQIVNDFQKGDIAEGYSVSREKKESFPLTVTSAQKNPTAFYLCASSPFVRNTGELFFGEGSRLTVL.